Described below is a single T cell receptor beta chain sequence and its context. Antigen specificity is unknown. Other DNA sequences within the sample encode an identical CDR3. Sequenced by immunoSEQ multiplex PCR; TCRdb stores in-frame clones only, minus some. Altogether about 350,000 clones are present, around 90% being singletons, with the ten largest covering around 6.1%. As to treatment: approximately 18 received Ad26.COV2.S at low or high dose, single or two shots; about 5 received placebo; per-sample allocation not given. Samples came from day 63 after the first vaccine or placebo injection. The J segment lost 4 bases and the V segment lost 6 bases, leaving 2 bases of the junction unmatched. The CDR3 contains 11 residues. Per germline, CDR1 DFQATT and CDR2 SNEGSKA (reference sequence). This record comes from a study of Ad26.COV2.S vaccination and SARS-CoV-2 variants. Whole-study findings and limits: People given the vaccine had a wider spike-specific TCR breadth than placebo recipients did. Overall T cell responses may have been underestimated by the analyses of TCR breadth and depth.

The source of this sequence is a person between 18 and 59 years old who received the Ad26.COV2.S COVID-19 vaccine or a placebo. This specimen consisted of peripheral blood, obtained in a trial of Ad26.COV2.S vaccine versus placebo. The gene calls are TRBV20-1 and TRBJ1-1; 7 nucleotides match TRBD1. The CDR3 DNA is TGCAGTGCGAGACAGGGCACTGAAGCTTTCTTT. It encodes CSARQGTEAFF.